These T cell receptor beta chains were read from a single sample in a study of T cell responses to AZD1222 COVID-19 vaccine. The repertoire was sequenced with immunoSEQ multiplex PCR; TCRdb's copy has only in-frame clones and lacks some. This table holds more than 95,000 clones, about 87% found once. The sample here was peripheral blood, taken on day 0 of AZD1222 vaccination. All receptors derive from an adult in good health. Both conserved end residues are trimmed from each CDR3. Fields, in order: clone size, V gene, CDR3 protein. For some rows the clone size is stated as once, few or many, or as a class when expanded; others skip it.

size: NA; V: TRBV3-1/TRBV3-2; CDR3: ASSQARETQY
size: NA; V: TRBV24-1; CDR3: ATSVGTGWTYEQY
size: NA; V: TRBV6-5; CDR3: ASSYRTNTEAF
size: NA; V: TRBV4-1; CDR3: ASSQPWTGAGELF
size: NA; V: TRBV4-3; CDR3: ASSQDQGFSYEQY
size: NA; V: TRBV11-2; CDR3: ASSAIEDDGLYEQY
size: once; V: TRBV29-1; CDR3: SVVGQDPNQPQH
size: once; V: TRBV7-8; CDR3: ASSWRPGQVETQY
size: NA; V: TRBV12-3/TRBV12-4; CDR3: ASCEFITSAF
size: NA; V: TRBV24-1; CDR3: ATSDLGTEANEQF
size: NA; V: TRBV24-1; CDR3: AISGLNSNQPQH
size: few; V: TRBV6-1; CDR3: ASSEAALGEANYGYT
size: NA; V: TRBV19; CDR3: ASMRFTYAEAF
size: NA; V: TRBV27; CDR3: ASSLGGGNTEAF
size: NA; V: TRBV4-3; CDR3: ASSQDPGGLGDGEQY
size: NA; V: TRBV4-3; CDR3: ASSQVYNRGLSSYNSPLH
size: NA; V: TRBV19; CDR3: ASGQGSEKLF
size: NA; V: TRBV28; CDR3: ASSLLGGLNTEAF
size: NA; V: TRBV5-1; CDR3: ASSAAGAYEQY
size: NA; V: TRBV24-1; CDR3: ATSDQGLAGPSYNEQF
size: NA; V: TRBV27; CDR3: ASRMGQGGYEQY
size: NA; V: TRBV28; CDR3: ASRWTATNEKLF
size: NA; V: TRBV12-3/TRBV12-4; CDR3: ASSLYRDTQY
size: NA; V: TRBV18; CDR3: ASSLGTHVLNEQF
size: once; V: TRBV28; CDR3: ATLRVWGAETQY
size: NA; V: TRBV5-1; CDR3: ASSPGGPTGELF
size: NA; V: TRBV7-2; CDR3: ASSFKTPGTGKYTIY
size: NA; V: TRBV23-1; CDR3: ASSGHQDTGELF
size: NA; V: TRBV19; CDR3: ASQLALGQPQH
size: NA; V: TRBV20-1; CDR3: SAQALTRYT
size: NA; V: TRBV5-1; CDR3: ASSLAGGDNQPQH
size: NA; V: TRBV9; CDR3: ASSVESGGYEQY
size: NA; V: TRBV7-9; CDR3: ASSLEMGPQH
size: NA; V: TRBV10-3; CDR3: ATSSEAEQPQH
size: NA; V: TRBV25-1; CDR3: ASSESEGHEQY
size: once; V: TRBV11-3; CDR3: ASSLAVGAEQY
size: NA; V: TRBV19; CDR3: ASSPGRLRAQY
size: NA; V: TRBV25-1; CDR3: ASSVIPETQY
size: few; V: TRBV9; CDR3: ASSAAGGDGNTIY
size: NA; V: TRBV4-1; CDR3: ASSQSGGKEKLF
size: NA; V: TRBV11-2; CDR3: ASSLVATGNNEQF
size: NA; V: TRBV7-6; CDR3: ASSPRQSSSGNTIY
size: NA; V: TRBV9; CDR3: ASSVSTGGDEQY